The 27 T cell receptor beta chains presented below share a single source sample, sequenced in a study of cytomegalovirus exposure and HLA in healthy donors. This table comes from immunoSEQ multiplex PCR, and its TCRdb copy is limited to in-frame clones, with some not included. This table has 110,000 or so clones, 70% to 90% appearing once. The sample consisted of PBMCs. All receptors derive from a man younger than 35 in good health and CMV-seropositive.

The chain is built from TRBV19 and TRBJ2-7; 7 nucleotides line up with TRBD1. This CDR3 contains 14 residues. Trimming took 4 bases from V and 3 from J; bases not matched to a gene: 6. Per the germline V gene, CDR1 is LNHDA and CDR2 is SQIVND (reference sequence). CDR3 nucleotides: TGTGCCAGTAGTACCGGGACAGCTTTCTACGAGCAGTACTTC. This gives the protein CASSTGTAFYEQYF.

This clone was seen only once. Here the CDR3 reads CASSPLRGANEKLFF. The CDR3 DNA reads TGTGCCAGCAGCCCTCTCCGGGGGGCTAATGAAAAACTGTTTTTT. This sequence joins TRBV14 and TRBJ1-4; D possibly corresponds to TRBD1 (5 bases). This CDR3 is 15 amino acids long. The germline CDR1 and CDR2 sequences are SGHDN and FVKESK. V dropped 4 bases and J dropped 3 bases, with 12 bases sitting between them.

This clone appeared once. The chain recombines TRBV14 with TRBJ2-1, with D possibly TRBD2 on 6 matching bases. The CDR3 contains 14 residues. From germline, CDR1 is SGHDN and CDR2 FVKESK. The V end lost 4 bases, the J end lost 7 bases, and 14 bases lay between the germline ends. The CDR3 nucleotides are TGTGCCAGCAGCCCGGCGGGACCGCAAAATGAGCAGTTCTTC. It specifies CASSPAGPQNEQFF.

This sequence joins TRBV7-9 and TRBJ2-1; D uncertain. The CDR3 is 13 residues long. Germline assignment: CDR1 SEHNR and CDR2 FQNEAQ (reference sequence). Trimming left V 5 bases short and J 9 bases short, with 14 bases between. In DNA, the CDR3 is TGTGCCAGCAGCCTCTCCCCTGCTAGTGAGCAGTTCTTC. Translating gives CASSLSPASEQFF.

The V gene is TRBV15, the J gene TRBJ2-5; 7 bases match TRBD1. The CDR3 contains 13 residues. Germline values: CDR1 LNHNV, CDR2 YYDKDF (reference sequence). With 4 bases clipped from V and 7 bases from J, the junction kept 6 bases outside the gene matches. In DNA, the CDR3 is TGTGCCACCAGCATCGGACAGGCTGGGACCCAGTACTTC. This gives the protein CATSIGQAGTQYF.

V gene TRBV12-2 combines with J gene TRBJ2-7; the table gives TRBD1 as D, unverified against the DNA. TRBV12-2 is noted as a pseudogene. The CDR3 is 15 residues long. CDR3 sequence: CASRLNQGALAEQYF. The CDR3 nucleotides are TGTGCAAGTCGCTTAAATCAGGGGGCGCTGGCCGAGCAGTACTTC.

V usage is TRBV27 and J usage is TRBJ2-1; D call uncertain. The CDR3 is 15 residues long. V dropped 7 bases and J dropped 5 bases, with 18 bases sitting between them. Germline CDR1 reads MNHEY; CDR2 reads SMNVEV (reference sequence). The chain's CDR3 is CASIASMNPHNEQFF. Here the CDR3 DNA reads TGTGCCAGCATCGCGTCAATGAACCCACACAATGAGCAGTTCTTC.

V and J are TRBV27 and TRBJ2-1; D ambiguous. CDR1 is MNHEY and CDR2 is SMNVEV in the germline V gene (reference sequence). CDR3 length: 16 amino acids. The germline V and J ends were trimmed by 5 bases and 0 bases, with 14 bases remaining between them. CDR3 protein: CASSPTATSSYNEQFF. CDR3 DNA: TGTGCCAGCAGTCCCACAGCAACGAGCTCCTACAATGAGCAGTTCTTC.

J is TRBJ1-3 and V is TRBV14; D not certain. The CDR3 runs 13 residues. Germline V gene lookup returns CDR1 SGHDN and CDR2 FVKESK. Trimming took off 3 bases at V and 4 bases at J, with 7 bases between the two ends. CDR3 sequence: CASSHVGGNTIYF. In DNA, the CDR3 is TGTGCCAGCAGCCATGTCGGGGGAAACACCATATATTTT.

This chain links TRBV11-2 with TRBJ1-4; TRBD1 aligns across 8 bases. CDR1 is SGHAT, CDR2 FQNNGV, per germline. This CDR3 region has 15 residues. After removal of 0 bases from V and 6 bases from J, the junction contained 3 bases not matched to a gene. CDR3 in amino acids: CASSLDAGGYEKLFF. CDR3 DNA sequence: TGTGCCAGCAGCTTAGACGCAGGGGGCTATGAAAAACTGTTTTTT.

The chain has TRBV11-2 and TRBJ2-7; TRBD2 matches 9 bases. The CDR3 totals 16 residues. V was pared by 2 bases and J by 0 bases, with 5 bases of the junction left unmatched. Germline V CDR1 and CDR2: SGHAT, FQNNGV. Here the CDR3 reads CASSLQLAGSSYEQYF. The CDR3 bases are TGTGCCAGCAGCTTACAACTAGCGGGTAGCTCCTACGAGCAGTACTTC.

The V gene is TRBV19, the J gene TRBJ1-1; weak D call: TRBD1 (6 bases). The CDR3 totals 14 residues. Germline loops: CDR1 LNHDA, CDR2 SQIVND (reference sequence). The germline V and J ends were trimmed by 5 bases and 0 bases, with 10 bases remaining between them. This CDR3 is CASSYRVLNTEAFF. The DNA of the CDR3 is TGTGCCAGTAGTTACAGGGTCCTGAACACTGAAGCTTTCTTT.

This chain joins TRBV13 and TRBJ1-2; D perhaps matches TRBD1 (6 bases). This CDR3 has 16 residues. Germline values: CDR1 PRHDT, CDR2 FYEKMQ (reference sequence). V was cut by 3 bases and J by 5 bases, with 19 bases left in between. The CDR3 nucleotides are TGTGCCAGCAGCTTCACCCCGAGGCAGGGGAATTATGGCTACACCTTC. This sequence encodes CASSFTPRQGNYGYTF.

V usage is TRBV7-9 and J usage is TRBJ2-4; D is possibly TRBD1 (6 bases). The germline gives CDR1 SEHNR, CDR2 FQNEAQ (reference sequence). The CDR3 runs 16 residues. Between the trimmed V and J ends, which lost 4 bases and 2 bases, there was a span of 15 bases. Here the CDR3 reads CASSSTGMITKNIQYF. CDR3 coding DNA: TGTGCCAGCAGCTCTACAGGGATGATAACCAAAAACATTCAGTACTTC. Combining the CDR3 with reference TRBV7-9 and TRBJ2-4 gives the whole variable domain DTGVSQNPRHKITKRGQNVTFRCDPISEHNRLYWYRQTLGQGPEFLTYFQNEAQLEKSRLLSDRFSAERPKGSFSTLEIQRTEQGDSAMYLCASSSTGMITKNIQYFGAGTRLSVL.

The CDR3 is CASSLTREGSGNTIYF. CDR3 nucleotides: TGTGCCAGCAGTTTAACAAGGGAGGGGTCTGGAAACACCATATATTTT. This chain links TRBV28 with TRBJ1-3; a possible D gene is TRBD1 (5 bases). With 2 bases removed from V and 1 base from J, the gap between germline ends came to 12 bases. Germline lookup yields CDR1 MDHEN and CDR2 SYDVKM. CDR3 size: 16 residues.

The rearrangement joins TRBV4-1 to TRBJ2-7; weak D call: TRBD1 (5 bases). Germline loops: CDR1 MGHRA, CDR2 YSYEKL. This CDR3 contains 14 residues. Trimming shortened V by 2 bases and J by 1 base, and 9 bases separated the two germline ends. Here the CDR3 reads CASSQNDRSYEQYF. The CDR3 DNA reads as TGCGCCAGCAGCCAAAACGACAGATCCTACGAGCAGTACTTC.

The V gene is TRBV6-6, the J gene TRBJ2-3; TRBD2 is a possible D gene (5 bases). This CDR3 has 14 residues. V lost 4 bases to trimming and J lost 2 bases, with 10 bases between them. CDR1 is MNHNY and CDR2 is SVGAGI in the germline V gene (reference sequence). CDR3 amino acids: CASSFIRDTDTQYF. The CDR3 DNA is TGTGCCAGCAGTTTCATCCGGGACACAGATACGCAGTATTTT.

The V gene is TRBV6-5, the J gene TRBJ1-4; D uncertain. Germline V gene sequence: CDR1 MNHEY, CDR2 SVGAGI. This CDR3 spans 16 amino acids. V lost 0 bases and J 8 bases, leaving 16 bases between the germline ends. The CDR3 here is CASSYSIGEVGEKLFF. The CDR3 nucleotides are TGTGCCAGCAGTTACTCGATCGGGGAGGTTGGGGAAAAACTGTTTTTT.

V and J are TRBV18 and TRBJ1-4; 7 bases fit TRBD1. Losses at the gene ends were 3 bases for V and 4 bases for J; bases not matched to a gene: 5. Germline V gene lookup returns CDR1 KGHSH and CDR2 LQKENI. The CDR3 is made up of 15 amino acids. CDR3 nucleotide sequence: TGTGCCAGCTCACCCGGGACAGAGGTTAATGAAAAACTGTTTTTT. It translates to CASSPGTEVNEKLFF.

The V and J genes are TRBV12-5 and TRBJ1-1; 7 positions match TRBD1. The CDR3 has 14 amino acids. Germline V gene sequence: CDR1 LGHNT, CDR2 FRNRAP. V shed 6 bases and J 4 bases; nucleotides not matched to a gene: 8. The CDR3 coding sequence is TGTGCTAGTGGCCGCTCTCAGGGGGGCACTGAAGCTTTCTTT. This gives the protein CASGRSQGGTEAFF.

The rearrangement joins TRBV5-5 to TRBJ1-6; 7 bases map to TRBD1. This CDR3 has 14 amino acids. The trim removed 5 bases at V and 7 bases at J, leaving 6 bases unmatched. Germline V lookup: CDR1 SGHKS, CDR2 YYEKEE (reference sequence). CDR3 bases: TGTGCCAGCAGACAGGGACAGAAGAATTCACCCCTCCACTTT. It codes for CASRQGQKNSPLHF.

The chain couples TRBV6-5 to TRBJ2-5; TRBD2 matches 7 bases. With 7 bases clipped from V and 4 bases from J, the junction kept 3 bases outside the gene matches. Looked up from germline, CDR1 is MNHEY and CDR2 is SVGAGI. The CDR3 totals 12 residues. This chain's CDR3 is CASTGEGETQYF. CDR3 nucleotide sequence: TGTGCCAGCACCGGGGAGGGAGAGACCCAGTACTTC.

The J gene is TRBJ2-3, the V gene TRBV5-8; 12 positions agree with TRBD2. The V gene's germline CDR1 is SGHTS and CDR2 YDEGEE. J gave up 4 bases and V 4 bases, and 4 bases lay outside the gene matches. The CDR3 has 15 amino acids. CDR3 region: CASSPSGGASDTQYF. The CDR3 DNA reads as TGTGCCAGCAGCCCTAGCGGGGGGGCCTCAGATACGCAGTATTTT.

The rearrangement links TRBV9 to TRBJ2-1, with D tentatively TRBD2 (6 bases). The CDR3 totals 16 residues. The germline V and J ends were trimmed by 4 bases and 3 bases, with 17 bases remaining between them. Germline V gives CDR1 SGDLS, CDR2 YYNGEE. CDR3 residues: CASSTKEGSGYNEQFF. Written as DNA, the CDR3 is TGTGCCAGCAGCACAAAGGAGGGGTCAGGCTACAATGAGCAGTTCTTC.

This chain joins TRBV5-8 and TRBJ2-3, with D possibly TRBD1 on 6 matching bases. CDR3 length: 15 residues. V was pared by 0 bases and J by 0 bases, with 8 bases between. Germline CDR1 and CDR2: SGHTS and YDEGEE. CDR3 sequence reads: CASSLEGHSTDTQYF. The CDR3, as DNA: TGTGCCAGCAGCTTGGAGGGACATAGCACAGATACGCAGTATTTT.

The rearrangement links TRBV18 to TRBJ2-7; TRBD1 matches at 10 bases. The germline gives CDR1 KGHSH, CDR2 LQKENI. V lost 0 bases to trimming and J lost 7 bases; unmatched junction nucleotides: 9. This CDR3 is built from 16 residues. The CDR3 coding sequence is TGTGCCAGCTCACCACCTACTGGGACAGGGGTCCGGGAGCAGTACTTC. It specifies CASSPPTGTGVREQYF.

This clone was detected only once. V gene TRBV15 combines with J gene TRBJ1-2, with TRBD1 as a possible D gene (6 bases). V lost 1 base and J 7 bases, leaving 19 bases between the germline ends. Germline V gives CDR1 LNHNV, CDR2 YYDKDF (reference sequence). The CDR3 spans 16 residues. CDR3 in DNA: TGTGCCACCAGCAGAGGGAGTGGGGGGGCCTCGGGTGGCTACACCTTC. Translated: CATSRGSGGASGGYTF.